The following is a T cell receptor (beta chain) sequence with its context. The data derive from a study of blood T cell repertoires in COVID-19. Study background: Both acute and convalescent COVID-19 samples were obtained from the United States, Italy and Spain. In each case, the material was cDNA or gDNA derived from T cells, B-cell-depleted T cells, or PBMCs.

The germline V gene encodes CDR1 SGHRS and CDR2 YFSETQ. The CDR3 runs 15 residues. V lost 0 bases and J 1 base, leaving 10 bases between the germline ends. Under the authors' procedure: Amplified reference gene primers provided the basis for estimating nucleated cell counts. Sequencing used immunoSEQ multiplex PCR; TCRdb keeps in-frame clones, though not all of them. Clonal size and the V and J genes are those of that table, whereas D and trimming came from the DNA. The sample has 260,000 or so clones, roughly four fifths seen once. The clonotype comes from a woman in her 70s with acute or convalescent COVID-19. The chain employs TRBV5-1 and TRBJ1-1; D perhaps matches TRBD1 (6 bases). The sample was peripheral blood. CDR3 nucleotide sequence: TGCGCCAGCAGCTTGGGGGGGCTGGGGAACACTGAAGCTTTCTTT. Translated: CASSLGGLGNTEAFF.